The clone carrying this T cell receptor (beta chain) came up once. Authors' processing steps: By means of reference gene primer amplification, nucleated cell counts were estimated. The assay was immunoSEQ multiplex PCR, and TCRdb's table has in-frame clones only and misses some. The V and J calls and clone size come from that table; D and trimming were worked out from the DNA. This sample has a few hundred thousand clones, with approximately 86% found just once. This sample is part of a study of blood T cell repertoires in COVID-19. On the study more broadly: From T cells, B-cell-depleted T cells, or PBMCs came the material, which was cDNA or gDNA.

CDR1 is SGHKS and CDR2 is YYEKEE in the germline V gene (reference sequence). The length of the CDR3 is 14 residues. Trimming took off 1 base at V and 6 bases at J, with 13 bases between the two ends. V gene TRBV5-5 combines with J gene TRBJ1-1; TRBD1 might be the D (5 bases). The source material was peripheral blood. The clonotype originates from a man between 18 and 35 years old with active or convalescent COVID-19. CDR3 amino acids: CASSLRQGRPEAFF. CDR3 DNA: TGTGCCAGCAGCTTGAGGCAGGGTAGGCCTGAAGCTTTCTTT.